These 13 T cell receptor beta chains came from one sample sequenced in a study. One entry per CDR3 protein, called by TCRdb with MiXCR from the RT-PCR reads. Found here are hundreds of thousands of distinct CDR3 sequences, 14% of them singletons; the top ten hold about 3.9%. The sequencing sample was made of memory CD4+ T cells from blood. The receptors come from a female donor in good health, serving as a healthy control.

The genes are TRBV18 and TRBJ1-1; 10 bases map to TRBD1. CDR1 is KGHSH, CDR2 LQKENI, per germline. CDR3 length: 16 amino acids. Losses at the gene ends were 5 bases for V and 3 bases for J; bases not matched to a gene: 9. For the CDR3, the DNA is TGTGCCAGCTCATCAACAACCGGGACAGGGGACACTGAAGCTTTCTTT. It codes for CASSSTTGTGDTEAFF.

This clonotype was counted only a few times. The CDR3 DNA sequence: TGCGCCAGCAGCTTGGATGCAGGGGTGTACGAGCAGTACTTC. This sequence encodes CASSLDAGVYEQYF. The chain is built from TRBV5-1 and TRBJ2-7, with D tentatively TRBD1 (6 bases). The germline gives CDR1 SGHRS, CDR2 YFSETQ. The CDR3 loop spans 14 amino acids. Trimming took 0 bases from V and 4 from J, leaving 11 bases between them.

The rearrangement uses TRBV25-1 and TRBJ1-4; the match to TRBD1 covers 8 bases. The length of the CDR3 is 16 residues. J lost 5 bases, V lost 3 bases, and 8 bases had no gene match. CDR1 MGHDK and CDR2 SYGVNS come from the germline V gene. CDR3: CASSDPGQGVNEKLFF. In nucleotides, the CDR3 is TGTGCCAGCAGTGATCCAGGACAGGGTGTAAATGAAAAACTGTTTTTT.

A few counts support this clonotype. This chain joins TRBV12-3 or TRBV12-4 and TRBJ2-7; 9 nucleotides align to TRBD2. This CDR3 is built from 15 residues. Trimming cost V 0 bases and J 6 bases; bases outside gene matches: 6. CDR3 sequence (DNA): TGTGCCAGCAGTTTAGCCACTAGCGGGCTTCGCGAGCAGTACTTC. Translated: CASSLATSGLREQYF.

This clonotype was detected many times. The gene calls are TRBV18 and TRBJ2-5; tentatively, D is TRBD2 (6 bases). The germline gives CDR1 KGHSH, CDR2 LQKENI. The CDR3 sequence is 16 residues long. The ends were cut back, 0 bases at V and 10 bases at J, with 21 bases in the middle. The CDR3 DNA sequence: TGTGCCAGCTCACCACCGTCCGGGGGTCGATTCATTGGCCAGTACTTC. As protein: CASSPPSGGRFIGQYF. The variable domain in full, with the rest retrieved from reference TRBV18 and TRBJ2-5, is NAGVMQNPRHLVRRRGQEARLRCSPMKGHSHVYWYRQLPEEGLKFMVYLQKENIIDESGMPKERFSAEFPKEGPSILRIQQVVRGDSAAYFCASSPPSGGRFIGQYFGPGTRLLVL.

This clonotype was detected only a few times. This sequence joins TRBV27 and TRBJ2-7, with 8 bases lining up with TRBD1. CDR3 size: 15 residues. V was clipped by 8 bases and J by 2 bases; unmatched bases: 11. Germline V gene sequence: CDR1 MNHEY, CDR2 SMNVEV (reference sequence). The CDR3 coding sequence is TGTGCCAGCTCTAAGGAACGGGACAGGCCCTACGAGCAGTACTTC. Its translation is CASSKERDRPYEQYF.

This clonotype was seen a few times. The DNA for the CDR3 is TGCAGCGTTGGTTTAGCAGCGGGGGGGGAGACCCAGTACTTC. This sequence encodes CSVGLAAGGETQYF. This chain links TRBV29-1 with TRBJ2-5; 10 positions agree with TRBD2. The CDR3 is 14 amino acids. The V gene's germline CDR1 is SQVTM and CDR2 ANQGSEA. The ends lost 4 bases at V and 5 bases at J; junction bases unmatched: 7.

The chain is built from TRBV6-6 and TRBJ2-5, with D possibly matching TRBD2 (6 bases). Between the trimmed V and J ends, which lost 7 bases and 3 bases, there was a span of 9 bases. CDR3 size: 12 residues. Germline assignment: CDR1 MNHNY and CDR2 SVGAGI (reference sequence). The CDR3 sequence: CASKGGEETQYF. DNA of the CDR3: TGTGCCAGCAAAGGAGGGGAAGAGACCCAGTACTTC.

The chain couples TRBV7-9 to TRBJ1-2; D is ambiguous. Deletions cut 0 bases from V and 7 bases from J, with 9 bases between. The germline V gene has CDR1 SEHNR and CDR2 FQNEAQ (reference sequence). This CDR3 spans 13 amino acids. Here the CDR3 reads CASSLALSGGYTF. The CDR3 DNA reads as TGTGCCAGCAGCTTAGCGCTTTCTGGTGGCTACACCTTC.

The table lists this clonotype with many counts. The rearrangement links TRBV29-1 to TRBJ1-2; 9 positions match TRBD1. There are 14 residues in the CDR3. V trimming: 6 bases; J trimming: 3 bases; junction bases outside the gene matches: 8. Germline values: CDR1 SQVTM, CDR2 ANQGSEA. The CDR3 DNA is TGCAGCGTCCGAGGACAGGGGCTCGACTATGGCTACACCTTC. This codes for CSVRGQGLDYGYTF.

Only a few counts were recorded for this clonotype. The chain couples TRBV6-5 to TRBJ1-2; D unresolved. Germline-derived CDR1 and CDR2 are MNHEY and SVGAGI. Trimming removed 0 bases from V and 3 bases from J, with 11 bases in between. The CDR3 totals 15 residues. CDR3: CASSYSRTEYYGYTF. The CDR3 DNA reads as TGTGCCAGCAGTTACTCGAGGACTGAGTACTATGGCTACACCTTC.

This clonotype has just a few counts. The chain employs TRBV7-2 and TRBJ2-1, with 13 bases that match TRBD2. CDR1 is SGHTA, CDR2 FQGNSA, per germline. V lost 4 bases, J lost 7 bases, and 4 bases stayed unmatched. The CDR3 covers 15 residues. The CDR3 region is CASSSGLAGKNEQFF. The CDR3 region has the DNA TGTGCCAGCAGCTCGGGACTAGCGGGGAAAAATGAGCAGTTCTTC.

This clonotype appeared many times. The chain is built from TRBV4-2 and TRBJ2-7; D not resolved. This CDR3 has 14 amino acids. Per the germline V gene, CDR1 is LGHNA and CDR2 is YNFKEQ. Trimming cost V 4 bases and J 3 bases, with 13 bases left between them. CDR3: CASSPGNTDYEQYF. The CDR3 DNA reads TGTGCCAGCAGCCCTGGGAACACCGACTACGAGCAGTACTTC.